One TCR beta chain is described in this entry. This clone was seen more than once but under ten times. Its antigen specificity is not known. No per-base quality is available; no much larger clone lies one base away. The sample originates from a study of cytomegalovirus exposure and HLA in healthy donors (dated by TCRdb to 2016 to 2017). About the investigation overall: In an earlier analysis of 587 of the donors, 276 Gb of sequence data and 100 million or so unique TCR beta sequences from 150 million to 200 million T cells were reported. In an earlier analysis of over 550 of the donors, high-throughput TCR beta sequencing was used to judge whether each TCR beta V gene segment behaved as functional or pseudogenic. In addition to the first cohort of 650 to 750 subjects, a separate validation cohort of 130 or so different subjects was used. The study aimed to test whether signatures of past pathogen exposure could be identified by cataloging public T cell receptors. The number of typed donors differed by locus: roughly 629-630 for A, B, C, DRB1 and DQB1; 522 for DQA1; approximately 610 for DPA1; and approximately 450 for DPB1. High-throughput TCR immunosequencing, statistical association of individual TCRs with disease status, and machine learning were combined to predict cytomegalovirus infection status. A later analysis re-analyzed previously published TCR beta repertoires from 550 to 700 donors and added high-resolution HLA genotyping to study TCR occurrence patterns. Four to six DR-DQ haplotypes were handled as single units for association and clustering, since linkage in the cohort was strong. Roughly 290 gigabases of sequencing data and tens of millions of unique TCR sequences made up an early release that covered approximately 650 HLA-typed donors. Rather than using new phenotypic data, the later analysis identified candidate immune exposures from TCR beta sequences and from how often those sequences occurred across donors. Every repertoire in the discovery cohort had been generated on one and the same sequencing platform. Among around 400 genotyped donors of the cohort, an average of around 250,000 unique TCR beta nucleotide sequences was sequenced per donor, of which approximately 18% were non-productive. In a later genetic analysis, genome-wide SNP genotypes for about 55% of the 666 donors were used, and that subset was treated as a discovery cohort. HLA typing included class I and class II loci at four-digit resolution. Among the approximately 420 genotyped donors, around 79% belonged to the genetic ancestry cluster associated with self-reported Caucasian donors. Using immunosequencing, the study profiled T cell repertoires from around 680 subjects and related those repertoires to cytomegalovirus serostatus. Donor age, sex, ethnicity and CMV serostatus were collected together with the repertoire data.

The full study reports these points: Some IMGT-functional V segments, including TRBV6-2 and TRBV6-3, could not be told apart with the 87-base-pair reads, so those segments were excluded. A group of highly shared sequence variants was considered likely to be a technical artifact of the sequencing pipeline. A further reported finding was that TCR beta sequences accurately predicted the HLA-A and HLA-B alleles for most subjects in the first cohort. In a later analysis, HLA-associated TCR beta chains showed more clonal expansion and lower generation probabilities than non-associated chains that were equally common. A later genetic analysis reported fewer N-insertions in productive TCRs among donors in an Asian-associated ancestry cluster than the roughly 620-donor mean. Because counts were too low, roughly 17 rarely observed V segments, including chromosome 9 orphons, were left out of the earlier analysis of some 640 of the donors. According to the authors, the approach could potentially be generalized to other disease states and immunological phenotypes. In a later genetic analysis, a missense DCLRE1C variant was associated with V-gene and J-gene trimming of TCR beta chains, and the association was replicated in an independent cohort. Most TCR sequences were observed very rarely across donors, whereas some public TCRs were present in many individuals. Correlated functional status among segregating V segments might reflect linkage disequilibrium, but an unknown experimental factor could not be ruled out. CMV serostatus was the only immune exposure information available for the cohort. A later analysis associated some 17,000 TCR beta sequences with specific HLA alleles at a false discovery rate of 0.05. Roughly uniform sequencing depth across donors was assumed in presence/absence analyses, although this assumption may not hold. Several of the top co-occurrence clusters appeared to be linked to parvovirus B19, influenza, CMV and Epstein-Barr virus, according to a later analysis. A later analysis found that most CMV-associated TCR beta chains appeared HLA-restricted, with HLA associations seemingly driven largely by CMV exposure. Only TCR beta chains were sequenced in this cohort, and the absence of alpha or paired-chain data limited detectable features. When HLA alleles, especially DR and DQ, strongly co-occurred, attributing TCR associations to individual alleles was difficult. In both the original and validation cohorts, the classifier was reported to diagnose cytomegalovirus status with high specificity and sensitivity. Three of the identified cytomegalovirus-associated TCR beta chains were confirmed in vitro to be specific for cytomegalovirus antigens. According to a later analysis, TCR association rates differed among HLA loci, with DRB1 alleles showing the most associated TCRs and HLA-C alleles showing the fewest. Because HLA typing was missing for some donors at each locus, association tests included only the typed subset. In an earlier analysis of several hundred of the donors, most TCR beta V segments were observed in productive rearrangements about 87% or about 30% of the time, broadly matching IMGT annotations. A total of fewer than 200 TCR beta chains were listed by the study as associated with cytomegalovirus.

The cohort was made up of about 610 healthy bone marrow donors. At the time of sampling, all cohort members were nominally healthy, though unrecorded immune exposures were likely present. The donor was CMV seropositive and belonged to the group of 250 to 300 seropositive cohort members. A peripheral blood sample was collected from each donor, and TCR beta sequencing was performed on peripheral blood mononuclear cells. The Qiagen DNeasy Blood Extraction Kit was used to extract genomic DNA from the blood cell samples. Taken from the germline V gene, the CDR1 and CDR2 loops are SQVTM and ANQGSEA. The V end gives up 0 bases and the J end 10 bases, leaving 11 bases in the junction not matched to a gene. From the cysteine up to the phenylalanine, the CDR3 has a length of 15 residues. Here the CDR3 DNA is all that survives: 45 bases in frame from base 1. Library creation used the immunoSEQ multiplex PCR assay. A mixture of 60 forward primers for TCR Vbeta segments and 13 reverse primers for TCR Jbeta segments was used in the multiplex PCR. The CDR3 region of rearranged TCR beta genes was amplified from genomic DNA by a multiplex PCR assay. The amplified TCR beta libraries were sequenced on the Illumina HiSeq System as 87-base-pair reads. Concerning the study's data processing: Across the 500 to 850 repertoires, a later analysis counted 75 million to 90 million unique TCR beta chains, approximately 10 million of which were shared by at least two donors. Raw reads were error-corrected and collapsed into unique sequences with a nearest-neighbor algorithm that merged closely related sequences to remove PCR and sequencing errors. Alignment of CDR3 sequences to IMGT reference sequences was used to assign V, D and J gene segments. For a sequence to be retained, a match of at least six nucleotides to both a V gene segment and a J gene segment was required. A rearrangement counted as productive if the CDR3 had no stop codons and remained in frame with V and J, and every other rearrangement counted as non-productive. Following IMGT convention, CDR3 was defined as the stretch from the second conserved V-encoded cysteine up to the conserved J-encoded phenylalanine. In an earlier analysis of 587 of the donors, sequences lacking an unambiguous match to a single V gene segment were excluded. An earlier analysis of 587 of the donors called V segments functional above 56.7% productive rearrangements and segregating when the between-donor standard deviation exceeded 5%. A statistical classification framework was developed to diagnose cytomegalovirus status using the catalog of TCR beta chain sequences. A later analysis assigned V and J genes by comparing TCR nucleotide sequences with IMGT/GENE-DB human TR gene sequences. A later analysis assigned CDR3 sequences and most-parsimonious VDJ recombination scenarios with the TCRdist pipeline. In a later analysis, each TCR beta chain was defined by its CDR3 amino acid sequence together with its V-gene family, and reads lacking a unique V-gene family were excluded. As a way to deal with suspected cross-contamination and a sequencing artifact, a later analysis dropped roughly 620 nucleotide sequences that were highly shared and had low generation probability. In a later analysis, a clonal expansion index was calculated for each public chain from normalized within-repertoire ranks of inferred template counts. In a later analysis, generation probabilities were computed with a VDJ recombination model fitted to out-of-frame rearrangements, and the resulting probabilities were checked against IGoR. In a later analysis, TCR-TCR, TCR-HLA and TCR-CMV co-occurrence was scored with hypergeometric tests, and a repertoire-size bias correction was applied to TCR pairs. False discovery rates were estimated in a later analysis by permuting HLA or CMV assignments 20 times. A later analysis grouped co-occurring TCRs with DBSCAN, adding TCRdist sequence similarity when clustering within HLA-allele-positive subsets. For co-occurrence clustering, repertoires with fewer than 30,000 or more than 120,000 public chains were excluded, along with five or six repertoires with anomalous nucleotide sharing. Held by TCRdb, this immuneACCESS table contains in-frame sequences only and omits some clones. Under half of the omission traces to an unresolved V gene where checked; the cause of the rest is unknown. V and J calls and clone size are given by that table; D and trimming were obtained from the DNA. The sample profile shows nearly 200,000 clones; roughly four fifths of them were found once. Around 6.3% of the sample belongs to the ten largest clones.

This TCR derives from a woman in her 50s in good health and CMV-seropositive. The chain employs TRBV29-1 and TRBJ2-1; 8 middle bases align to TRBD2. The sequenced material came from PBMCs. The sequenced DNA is TGCAGCGTTGAAGATCTGACAGCGGGAGCTTGGGAGCAGTTCTTC. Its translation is CSVEDLTAGAWEQFF.